Listed below are T cell receptor beta chains from one sample, sequenced in a study of blood T cell repertoires in COVID-19. Profiled with immunoSEQ multiplex PCR; TCRdb holds only in-frame clones, not every one. The sample lists tens of thousands of clones, 87% seen once, with 40% to 50% in the top ten. What was sequenced was peripheral blood. All receptors derive from a human donor in a cohort sampled during active COVID-19. Each CDR3 is given without its conserved first and last residue. The order of the fields is V gene, CDR3 length, CDR3 protein.

v_call: TRBV6-5; cdr3_length: 13; cdr3_aa: ASSYSGQSSYEQY
v_call: TRBV14; cdr3_length: 14; cdr3_aa: ASSLRQGAITDTQY
v_call: TRBV28; cdr3_length: 11; cdr3_aa: ASRETGYQPQH
v_call: TRBV14; cdr3_length: 12; cdr3_aa: ASSFLDRFYEQY
v_call: TRBV4-1; cdr3_length: 15; cdr3_aa: ASSHPGLSRVSETQY
v_call: TRBV10-3; cdr3_length: 11; cdr3_aa: AISEQDGNEQF
v_call: TRBV2; cdr3_length: 14; cdr3_aa: ATNPPGGSGANVLT
v_call: TRBV5-6; cdr3_length: 13; cdr3_aa: ASSLLQGDTDTQY
v_call: TRBV2; cdr3_length: 12; cdr3_aa: ASREDRGLQPQH
v_call: TRBV18; cdr3_length: 13; cdr3_aa: ASSLSGSLINEQF
v_call: TRBV3-1/TRBV3-2; cdr3_length: 14; cdr3_aa: ASSRLTSGGYNEQF
v_call: TRBV28; cdr3_length: 13; cdr3_aa: ASSSWTGGHGELF
v_call: TRBV6-2/TRBV6-3; cdr3_length: 13; cdr3_aa: ASSYDRGGNQPQH
v_call: TRBV7-9; cdr3_length: 13; cdr3_aa: ASSLGPAGNQPQH
v_call: TRBV9; cdr3_length: 14; cdr3_aa: ASSVPKGANTGELF
v_call: TRBV27; cdr3_length: 17; cdr3_aa: ASSWTSPRGRATNEKLF
v_call: TRBV4-1; cdr3_length: 13; cdr3_aa: ASSLTDYSNQPQH
v_call: TRBV5-1; cdr3_length: 12; cdr3_aa: ASSSSGEGETQY
v_call: TRBV5-1; cdr3_length: 13; cdr3_aa: ASSLNQGYTDTQY
v_call: TRBV5-3; cdr3_length: 14; cdr3_aa: ARRPGLAGGYGEQF
v_call: TRBV11-2; cdr3_length: 12; cdr3_aa: ASSFSVGGATQY
v_call: TRBV6-5; cdr3_length: 9; cdr3_aa: ASTQGSEQF
v_call: TRBV9; cdr3_length: 15; cdr3_aa: ASSPHPDRGFGNTIY
v_call: TRBV12-3/TRBV12-4; cdr3_length: 11; cdr3_aa: ASSISGIETQY
v_call: TRBV6-5; cdr3_length: 11; cdr3_aa: ASSDTGGYGYT
v_call: TRBV25-1; cdr3_length: 12; cdr3_aa: ASSEYGSDYGYT
v_call: TRBV5-1; cdr3_length: 13; cdr3_aa: ASSVWGDFNEKLF
v_call: TRBV10-3; cdr3_length: 12; cdr3_aa: AIRDSPLNYGYT
v_call: TRBV6-2/TRBV6-3; cdr3_length: 13; cdr3_aa: ASSYPQQGRETQY
v_call: TRBV19; cdr3_length: 11; cdr3_aa: ASSIQFNQPQH
v_call: TRBV6-5; cdr3_length: 12; cdr3_aa: ASQPGYSNQPQH
v_call: TRBV7-9; cdr3_length: 14; cdr3_aa: ASSSVAGGTTGELF
v_call: TRBV3-1/TRBV3-2; cdr3_length: 16; cdr3_aa: ASSQDWGSWRQGRGYT
v_call: TRBV7-9; cdr3_length: 12; cdr3_aa: ASRDLGGYNEQF
v_call: TRBV6-5; cdr3_length: 13; cdr3_aa: ASSPRDSGANVLT